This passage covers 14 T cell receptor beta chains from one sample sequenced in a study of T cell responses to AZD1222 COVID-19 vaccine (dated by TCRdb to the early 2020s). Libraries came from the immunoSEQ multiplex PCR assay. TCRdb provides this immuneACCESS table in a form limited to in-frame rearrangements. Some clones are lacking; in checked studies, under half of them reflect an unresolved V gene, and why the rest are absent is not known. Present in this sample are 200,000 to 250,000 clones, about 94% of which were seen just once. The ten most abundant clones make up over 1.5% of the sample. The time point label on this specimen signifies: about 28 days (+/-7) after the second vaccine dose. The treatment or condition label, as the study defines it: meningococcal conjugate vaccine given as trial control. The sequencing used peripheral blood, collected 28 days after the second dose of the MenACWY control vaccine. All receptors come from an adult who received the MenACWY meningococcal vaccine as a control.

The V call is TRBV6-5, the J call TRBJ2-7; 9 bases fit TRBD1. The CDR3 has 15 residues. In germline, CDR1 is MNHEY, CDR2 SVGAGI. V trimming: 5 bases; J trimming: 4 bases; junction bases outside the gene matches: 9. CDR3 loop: CASSRQGGRNYEQYF. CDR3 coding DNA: TGTGCCAGCAGTAGACAGGGGGGAAGAAATTACGAGCAGTACTTC.

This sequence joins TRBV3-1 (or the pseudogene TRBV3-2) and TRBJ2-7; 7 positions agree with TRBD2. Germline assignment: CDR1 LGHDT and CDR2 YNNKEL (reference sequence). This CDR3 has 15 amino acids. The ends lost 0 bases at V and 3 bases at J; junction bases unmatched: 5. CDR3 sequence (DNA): TGTGCCAGCAGCCAAGATCGTACGGGGGGCTACGAGCAGTACTTC. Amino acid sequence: CASSQDRTGGYEQYF.

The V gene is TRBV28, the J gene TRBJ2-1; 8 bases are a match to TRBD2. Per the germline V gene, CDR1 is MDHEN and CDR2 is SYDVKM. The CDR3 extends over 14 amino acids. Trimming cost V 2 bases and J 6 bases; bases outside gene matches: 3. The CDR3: CASSLAGGGNEQFF. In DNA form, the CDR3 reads TGTGCCAGCAGTTTAGCGGGGGGCGGCAATGAGCAGTTCTTC.

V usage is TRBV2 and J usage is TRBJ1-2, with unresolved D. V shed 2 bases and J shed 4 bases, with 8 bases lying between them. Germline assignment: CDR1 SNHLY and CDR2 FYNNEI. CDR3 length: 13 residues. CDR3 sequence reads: CASSESVIYGYTF. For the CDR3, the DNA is TGTGCCAGCAGTGAATCAGTTATCTATGGCTACACCTTC.

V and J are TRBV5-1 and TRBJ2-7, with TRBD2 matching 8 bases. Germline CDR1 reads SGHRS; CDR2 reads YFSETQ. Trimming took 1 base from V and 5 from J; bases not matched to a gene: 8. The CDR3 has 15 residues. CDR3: CASSLWASGLHEQYF. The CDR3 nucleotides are TGCGCCAGCAGCTTGTGGGCTAGCGGGCTTCACGAGCAGTACTTC. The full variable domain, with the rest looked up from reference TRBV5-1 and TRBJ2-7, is KAGVTQTPRYLIKTRGQQVTLSCSPISGHRSVSWYQQTPGQGLQFLFEYFSETQRNKGNFPGRFSGRQFSNSRSEMNVSTLELGDSALYLCASSLWASGLHEQYFGPGTRLTVT.

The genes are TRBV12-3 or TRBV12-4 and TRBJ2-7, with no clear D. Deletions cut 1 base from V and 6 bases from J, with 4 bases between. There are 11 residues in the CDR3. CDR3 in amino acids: CASSLESEQYF. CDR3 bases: TGTGCCAGCAGTTTAGAGTCCGAGCAGTACTTC.

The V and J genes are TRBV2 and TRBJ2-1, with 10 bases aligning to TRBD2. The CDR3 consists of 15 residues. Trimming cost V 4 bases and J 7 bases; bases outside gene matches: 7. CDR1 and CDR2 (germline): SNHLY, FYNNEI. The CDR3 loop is CASSGIASGSNEQFF. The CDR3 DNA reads TGTGCCAGCAGTGGTATAGCTAGCGGGAGTAATGAGCAGTTCTTC.

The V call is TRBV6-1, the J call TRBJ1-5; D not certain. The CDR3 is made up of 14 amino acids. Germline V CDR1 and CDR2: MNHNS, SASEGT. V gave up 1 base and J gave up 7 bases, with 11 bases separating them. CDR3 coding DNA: TGTGCCAGCAGTGAAGGCCCTGGCGGGCAGCCCCAGCATTTT. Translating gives CASSEGPGGQPQHF.

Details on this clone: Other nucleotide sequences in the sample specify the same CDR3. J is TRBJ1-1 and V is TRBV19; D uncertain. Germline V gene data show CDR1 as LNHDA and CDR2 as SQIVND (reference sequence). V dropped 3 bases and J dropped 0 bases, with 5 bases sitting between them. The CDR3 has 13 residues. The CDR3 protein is CASSISVNTEAFF. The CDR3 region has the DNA TGTGCCAGTAGTATTTCGGTGAACACTGAAGCTTTCTTT.

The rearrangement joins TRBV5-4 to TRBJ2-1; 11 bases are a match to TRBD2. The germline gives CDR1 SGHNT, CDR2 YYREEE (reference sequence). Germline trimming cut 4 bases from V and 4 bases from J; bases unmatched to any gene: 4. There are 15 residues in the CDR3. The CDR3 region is CASSIAGGSYNEQFF. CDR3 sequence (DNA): TGTGCCAGCAGCATAGCGGGGGGGTCTTACAATGAGCAGTTCTTC. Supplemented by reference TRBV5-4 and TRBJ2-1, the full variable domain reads ETGVTQSPTHLIKTRGQQVTLRCSSQSGHNTVSWYQQALGQGPQFIFQYYREEENGRGNFPPRFSGLQFPNYSSELNVNALELDDSALYLCASSIAGGSYNEQFFGPGTRLTVL.

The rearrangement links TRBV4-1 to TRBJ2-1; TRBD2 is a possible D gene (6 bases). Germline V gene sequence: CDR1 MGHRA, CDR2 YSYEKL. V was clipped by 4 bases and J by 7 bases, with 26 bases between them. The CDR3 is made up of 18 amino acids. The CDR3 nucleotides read TGCGCCAGCAGCCCCCTCGACGGACTACCCCCTCGGGGAAATGAGCAGTTCTTC. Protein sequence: CASSPLDGLPPRGNEQFF.

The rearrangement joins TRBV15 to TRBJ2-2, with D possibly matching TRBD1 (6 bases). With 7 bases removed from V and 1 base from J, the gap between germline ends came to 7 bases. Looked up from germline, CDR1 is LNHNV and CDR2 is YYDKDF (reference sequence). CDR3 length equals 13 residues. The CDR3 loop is CATKTGNTGELFF. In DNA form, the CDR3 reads TGTGCCACCAAGACAGGGAACACCGGGGAGCTGTTTTTT. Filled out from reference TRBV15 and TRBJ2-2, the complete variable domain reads DAMVIQNPRYQVTQFGKPVTLSCSQTLNHNVMYWYQQKSSQAPKLLFHYYDKDFNNEADTPDNFQSRRPNTSFCFLDIRSPGLGDTAMYLCATKTGNTGELFFGEGSRLTVL.

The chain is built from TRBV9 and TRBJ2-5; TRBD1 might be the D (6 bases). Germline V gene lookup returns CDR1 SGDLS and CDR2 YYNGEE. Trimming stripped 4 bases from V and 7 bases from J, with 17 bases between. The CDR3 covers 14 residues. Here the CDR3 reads CASSPGAGVGTQYF. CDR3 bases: TGTGCCAGCAGCCCTGGGGCAGGGGTTGGGACCCAGTACTTC.

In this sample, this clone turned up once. CDR3 sequence: CASSQNRDAETQYF. Here the CDR3 DNA reads TGTGCCAGCAGCCAAAACCGGGACGCAGAGACCCAGTACTTC. This chain uses TRBV11-2 with TRBJ2-5; D assignment may be TRBD1 or TRBD2 (5 bases each). This CDR3 comprises 14 residues. Germline V gives CDR1 SGHAT, CDR2 FQNNGV. V was cut by 5 bases and J by 4 bases, with 14 bases left in between.